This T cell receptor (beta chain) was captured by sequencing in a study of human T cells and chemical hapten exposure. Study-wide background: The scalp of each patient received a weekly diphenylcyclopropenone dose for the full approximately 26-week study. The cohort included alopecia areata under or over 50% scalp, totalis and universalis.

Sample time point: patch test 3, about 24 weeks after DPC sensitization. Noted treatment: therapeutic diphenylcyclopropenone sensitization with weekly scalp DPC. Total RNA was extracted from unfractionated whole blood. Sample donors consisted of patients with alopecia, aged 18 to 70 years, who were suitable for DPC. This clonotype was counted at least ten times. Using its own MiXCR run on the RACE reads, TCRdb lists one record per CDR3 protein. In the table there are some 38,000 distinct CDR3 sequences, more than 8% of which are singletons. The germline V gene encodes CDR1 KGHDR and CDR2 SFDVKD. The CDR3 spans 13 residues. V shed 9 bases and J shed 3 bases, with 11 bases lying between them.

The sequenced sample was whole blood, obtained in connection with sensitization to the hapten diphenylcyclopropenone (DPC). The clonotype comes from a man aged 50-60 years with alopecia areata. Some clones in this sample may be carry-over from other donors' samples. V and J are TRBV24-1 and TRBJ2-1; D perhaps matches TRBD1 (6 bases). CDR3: CATGRGGYNEQFF. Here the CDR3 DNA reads TGTGCCACCGGCAGGGGCGGCTACAATGAGCAGTTCTTC.